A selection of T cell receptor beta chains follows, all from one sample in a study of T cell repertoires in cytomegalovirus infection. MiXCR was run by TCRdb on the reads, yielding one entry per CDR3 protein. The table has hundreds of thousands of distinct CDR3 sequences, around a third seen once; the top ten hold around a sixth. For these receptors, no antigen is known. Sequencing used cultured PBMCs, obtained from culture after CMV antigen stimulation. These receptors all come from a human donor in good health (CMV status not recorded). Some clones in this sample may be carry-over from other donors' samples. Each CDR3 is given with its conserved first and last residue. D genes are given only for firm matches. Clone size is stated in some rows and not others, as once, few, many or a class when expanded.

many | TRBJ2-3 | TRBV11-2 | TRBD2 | CASSLVGSGTPDTQYF | TGTGCCAGCAGCTTAGTGGGTAGCGGGACCCCAGATACGCAGTATTTT
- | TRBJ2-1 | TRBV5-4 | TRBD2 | CASSSSGRAYNEQFF | TGTGCCAGCAGCTCTAGCGGGAGGGCCTACAATGAGCAGTTCTTC
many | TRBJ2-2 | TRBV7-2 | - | CASSLGSGAGGTGELFF | TGTGCCAGCAGCTTAGGATCGGGGGCCGGGGGCACCGGGGAGCTGTTTTTT
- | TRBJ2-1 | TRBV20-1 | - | CSVRGRDEQFF | TGCAGTGTGAGGGGTAGGGATGAGCAGTTCTTC
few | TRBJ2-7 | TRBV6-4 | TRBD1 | CASSRRPGTGSSSYEQYF | TGTGCCAGCAGTAGACGTCCCGGGACAGGTTCAAGCTCCTACGAGCAGTACTTC
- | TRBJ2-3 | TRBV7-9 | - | CASSLVGMSKDTQYF | TGTGCCAGCAGCTTAGTCGGAATGAGTAAGGATACGCAGTATTTT
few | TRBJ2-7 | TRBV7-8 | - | CASSLVLDPYEQYF | TGTGCCAGCAGCTTAGTACTGGACCCCTACGAGCAGTACTTC
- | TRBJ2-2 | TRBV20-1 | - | CSARDAMAGELFF | TGCAGTGCTAGAGATGCTATGGCCGGGGAGCTGTTTTTT
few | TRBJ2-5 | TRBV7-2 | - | CASSLVRGEETQYF | TGTGCCAGCAGCTTAGTTAGGGGAGAAGAGACCCAGTACTTC
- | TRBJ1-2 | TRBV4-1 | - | CASSQQAKSMSGGYTF | TGCGCCAGCAGCCAACAGGCAAAGTCCATGTCGGGGGGCTACACCTTC
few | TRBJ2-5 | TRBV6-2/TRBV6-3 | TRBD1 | CASSYIRGRLYQETQYF | TGTGCCAGCAGTTACATAAGGGGGCGACTTTACCAAGAGACCCAGTACTTC
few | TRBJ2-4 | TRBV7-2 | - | CASSLRTAENIQYF | TGTGCCAGCAGCTTACGGACCGCGGAAAACATTCAGTACTTC
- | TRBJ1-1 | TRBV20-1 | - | CSAREGGGDTEAFF | TGCAGTGCTAGAGAGGGCGGTGGGGACACTGAAGCTTTCTTT
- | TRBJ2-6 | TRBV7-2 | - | CASSLESTGLSGANVLTF | TGTGCCAGCAGCTTAGAGTCGACAGGCCTCTCTGGGGCCAACGTCCTGACTTTC
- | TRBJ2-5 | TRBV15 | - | CATSRDWVETQYF | TGTGCCACCAGCAGAGATTGGGTGGAGACCCAGTACTTC
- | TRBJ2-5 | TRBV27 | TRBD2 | CASSLPRGVGETQYF | TGTGCCAGCAGTCTCCCCCGGGGGGTCGGGGAGACCCAGTACTTC
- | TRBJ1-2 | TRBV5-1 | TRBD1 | CASSPGQGEGGYTF | TGCGCCAGCAGCCCAGGACAGGGCGAAGGTGGCTACACCTTC
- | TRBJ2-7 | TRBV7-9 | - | CASSFTGTLYEQYF | TGTGCCAGCAGCTTTACCGGGACCCTCTACGAGCAGTACTTC
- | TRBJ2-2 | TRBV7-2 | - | CASSLIPTQAAGELFF | TGTGCCAGCAGCTTAATCCCCACTCAAGCGGCCGGGGAGCTGTTTTTT
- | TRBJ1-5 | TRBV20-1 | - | CSARDILDSNQPQHF | TGCAGTGCTAGAGATATACTCGATAGCAATCAGCCCCAGCATTTT
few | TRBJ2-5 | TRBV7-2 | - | CASSFWRDQETQYF | TGTGCCAGCAGCTTTTGGAGAGACCAAGAGACCCAGTACTTC
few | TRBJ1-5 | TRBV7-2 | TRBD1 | CASSLVLGGPNQPQHF | TGTGCCAGCAGCTTAGTCCTAGGGGGCCCAAATCAGCCCCAGCATTTT
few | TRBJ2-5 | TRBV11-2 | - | CASSLGNRLQETQYF | TGTGCCAGCAGCCTAGGAAACAGACTCCAAGAGACCCAGTACTTC
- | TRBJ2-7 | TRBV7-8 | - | CASSLGGVGFWQYF | TGTGCCAGCAGCTTGGGCGGCGTGGGGTTCTGGCAGTACTTC
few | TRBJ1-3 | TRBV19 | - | CASTVLGDRRGNTIYF | TGTGCCAGTACCGTATTGGGAGACCGGCGAGGAAACACCATATATTTT
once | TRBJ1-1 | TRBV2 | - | CASMGRAEAFF | TGTGCCAGCATGGGGCGCGCTGAAGCTTTCTTT
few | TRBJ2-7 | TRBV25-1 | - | CASSEYIGGTGYEQYF | TGTGCCAGCAGTGAATATATCGGGGGGACAGGCTACGAGCAGTACTTC
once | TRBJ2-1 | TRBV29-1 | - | CSVVWNEQFF | TGCAGCGTTGTGTGGAATGAGCAGTTCTTC
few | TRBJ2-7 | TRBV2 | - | CASSEYSTDEQYF | TGTGCCAGCAGTGAATATTCTACGGACGAGCAGTACTTC
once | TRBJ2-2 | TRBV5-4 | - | CASSIDTLNTGELFF | TGTGCCAGCAGCATTGATACTCTCAACACCGGGGAGCTGTTTTTT
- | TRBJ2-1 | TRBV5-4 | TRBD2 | CASSPPGLVANEQFF | TGTGCCAGCAGCCCCCCGGGACTAGTCGCCAATGAGCAGTTCTTC
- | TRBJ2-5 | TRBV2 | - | CASSEVGGQETQYF | TGTGCCAGCAGTGAAGTAGGGGGCCAAGAGACCCAGTACTTC
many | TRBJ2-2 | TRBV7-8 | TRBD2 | CASSFKGLGDTGELFF | TGTGCCAGCAGCTTTAAGGGACTAGGGGACACCGGGGAGCTGTTTTTT
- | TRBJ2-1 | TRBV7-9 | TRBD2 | CASSFPLAGYNEQFF | TGTGCCAGCAGCTTTCCATTAGCGGGATACAATGAGCAGTTCTTC
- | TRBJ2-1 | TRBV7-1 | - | CASEGGIEQFF | TGTGCCAGCGAGGGGGGCATAGAGCAGTTCTTC
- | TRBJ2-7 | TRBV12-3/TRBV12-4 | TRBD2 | CASNPGLAGVSEQYF | TGTGCCAGCAATCCGGGACTAGCGGGAGTTAGTGAGCAGTACTTC
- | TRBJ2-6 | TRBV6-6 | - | CASRTQEAFTGANVLTF | TGTGCCAGCAGGACCCAGGAGGCGTTTACAGGGGCCAACGTCCTGACTTTC
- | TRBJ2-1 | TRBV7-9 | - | CASSALAPQGEQFF | TGTGCCAGCAGCGCGCTAGCCCCCCAGGGTGAGCAGTTCTTC
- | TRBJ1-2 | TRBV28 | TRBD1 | CASSSDRVTNYTF | TGTGCCAGCAGTTCCGACAGGGTAACAAATTACACCTTC
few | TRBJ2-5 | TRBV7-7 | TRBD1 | CASSLGTGIQETQYF | TGTGCCAGCAGCTTAGGGACAGGGATCCAAGAGACCCAGTACTTC
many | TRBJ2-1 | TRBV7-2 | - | CASNQRRSSYNEQFF | TGTGCCAGCAACCAACGTAGGAGCTCCTACAATGAGCAGTTCTTC
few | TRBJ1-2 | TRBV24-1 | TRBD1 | CATSDPTGNYGYTF | TGTGCCACCAGTGACCCGACAGGGAACTATGGCTACACCTTC
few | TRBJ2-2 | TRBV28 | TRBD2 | CASSLRLRGAGELFF | TGTGCCAGCAGTTTAAGGCTCCGGGGGGCCGGGGAGCTGTTTTTT
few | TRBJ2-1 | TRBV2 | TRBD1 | CASRRDREDEQFF | TGTGCCAGCAGGAGGGACAGGGAGGATGAGCAGTTCTTC
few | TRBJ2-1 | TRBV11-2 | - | CASKLSTGEQFF | TGTGCCAGCAAACTTAGTACGGGTGAGCAGTTCTTC
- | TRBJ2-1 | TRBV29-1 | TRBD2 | CSGGGESSYNEQFF | TGCAGCGGGGGGGGGGAAAGCTCCTACAATGAGCAGTTCTTC
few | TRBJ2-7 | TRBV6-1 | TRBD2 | CASSEALGTISHEQYF | TGTGCCAGCAGTGAAGCGCTTGGGACTATCTCCCACGAGCAGTACTTC
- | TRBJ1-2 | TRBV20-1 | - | CSASDRNNYGYTF | TGCAGTGCTTCCGACAGAAATAACTATGGCTACACCTTC
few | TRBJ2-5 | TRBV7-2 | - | CASRSTAGETQYF | TGTGCCAGCAGGTCGACCGCAGGGGAGACCCAGTACTTC
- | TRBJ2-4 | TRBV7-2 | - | CASSSTGVAKNIQYF | TGTGCCAGCAGCTCCACGGGGGTGGCCAAAAACATTCAGTACTTC
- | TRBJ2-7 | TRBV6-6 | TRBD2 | CASSNLAGESYEQYF | TGTGCCAGCAGTAACCTAGCGGGAGAGTCCTACGAGCAGTACTTC
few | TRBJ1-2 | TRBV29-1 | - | CLGRQGGGYTF | TGCCTCGGGCGGCAGGGAGGTGGCTACACCTTC
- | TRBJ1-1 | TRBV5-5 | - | CASSLEGGTYMNTEAFF | TGTGCCAGCAGCTTGGAGGGCGGAACATACATGAACACTGAAGCTTTCTTT